Listed below are T cell receptor beta chains from one sample, sequenced in a study of cytomegalovirus exposure and HLA in healthy donors. The assay was immunoSEQ multiplex PCR, and TCRdb's table has in-frame clones only and misses some. The repertoire holds approximately 100,000 clones, with roughly four fifths as singletons. The source material was PBMCs. The receptor set was obtained from a man in his fifties in good health and CMV-seronegative. The CDR3 runs from the conserved cysteine through the conserved F or W. D genes are given only for firm matches. Not every row has a clone size; where given, it reads once, few, many or a size class.

V gene: TRBV6-5; D gene: NA; clone size: few; J gene: TRBJ2-3; CDR3 length: 14; CDR3 protein: CASSRRSDADTQYF; CDR3 DNA: TGTGCCAGCAGCCGACGGAGTGATGCAGATACGCAGTATTTT
V gene: TRBV6-1; D gene: NA; clone size: NA; J gene: TRBJ1-2; CDR3 length: 14; CDR3 protein: CASSPTGFGSGYTF; CDR3 DNA: TGTGCCAGCAGTCCCACAGGGTTTGGTTCTGGCTACACCTTC
V gene: TRBV7-2; D gene: NA; clone size: NA; J gene: TRBJ2-6; CDR3 length: 18; CDR3 protein: CASSLVPRGSSGANVLTF; CDR3 DNA: TGTGCCAGCAGCTTAGTTCCCCGGGGTAGCTCTGGGGCCAACGTCCTGACTTTC
V gene: TRBV27; D gene: NA; clone size: NA; J gene: TRBJ1-1; CDR3 length: 11; CDR3 protein: CASSSYTEAFF; CDR3 DNA: TGTGCCAGCAGCTCCTATACAGAGGCTTTCTTT
V gene: TRBV6-4; D gene: TRBD1; clone size: NA; J gene: TRBJ2-5; CDR3 length: 15; CDR3 protein: CASSEGTGARETQYF; CDR3 DNA: TGTGCCAGCAGTGAAGGGACAGGGGCAAGGGAGACCCAGTACTTC
V gene: TRBV19; D gene: NA; clone size: NA; J gene: TRBJ1-6; CDR3 length: 14; CDR3 protein: CASTMRGKNSPLHF; CDR3 DNA: TGTGCCAGTACCATGAGGGGGAAGAATTCACCCCTCCACTTT
V gene: TRBV19; D gene: TRBD2; clone size: NA; J gene: TRBJ2-3; CDR3 length: 12; CDR3 protein: CASNRRGDTQYF; CDR3 DNA: TGTGCCAGTAATCGGCGGGGGGATACGCAGTATTTT
V gene: TRBV5-1; D gene: NA; clone size: NA; J gene: TRBJ1-3; CDR3 length: 15; CDR3 protein: CASSLDRGGGNTIYF; CDR3 DNA: TGCGCCAGCAGCTTGGACAGAGGGGGAGGAAACACCATATATTTT
V gene: TRBV5-4; D gene: NA; clone size: NA; J gene: TRBJ2-5; CDR3 length: 13; CDR3 protein: CATGWRGSETQYF; CDR3 DNA: TGTGCCACCGGGTGGAGGGGATCAGAGACCCAGTACTTC
V gene: TRBV14; D gene: NA; clone size: NA; J gene: TRBJ1-4; CDR3 length: 15; CDR3 protein: CVSSQVQGGIGKLFF; CDR3 DNA: TGTGTCAGCAGCCAAGTCCAGGGTGGCATTGGAAAACTGTTTTTT
V gene: TRBV6-5; D gene: TRBD1; clone size: few; J gene: TRBJ2-1; CDR3 length: 13; CDR3 protein: CASTRGQIYEQFF; CDR3 DNA: TGTGCCAGCACCCGGGGACAGATATATGAGCAGTTCTTC
V gene: TRBV6-5; D gene: TRBD1; clone size: NA; J gene: TRBJ1-2; CDR3 length: 13; CDR3 protein: CASRMTGGYGYTF; CDR3 DNA: TGTGCCAGCAGGATGACAGGGGGCTATGGCTACACCTTC
V gene: TRBV6-6; D gene: NA; clone size: NA; J gene: TRBJ2-5; CDR3 length: 16; CDR3 protein: CASSTAGQLGQETQYF; CDR3 DNA: TGTGCCAGCAGTACCGCGGGACAGCTAGGGCAAGAGACCCAGTACTTC
V gene: TRBV5-1; D gene: NA; clone size: few; J gene: TRBJ2-7; CDR3 length: 15; CDR3 protein: CASSSLQGSYYEQYF; CDR3 DNA: TGCGCCAGCAGCTCATTACAGGGATCCTACTACGAGCAGTACTTC
V gene: TRBV5-1; D gene: NA; clone size: NA; J gene: TRBJ2-7; CDR3 length: 14; CDR3 protein: CASSLNSGFYEQYF; CDR3 DNA: TGCGCCAGCAGCTTAAACTCAGGGTTCTACGAGCAGTACTTC
V gene: TRBV10-3; D gene: TRBD1; clone size: NA; J gene: TRBJ2-3; CDR3 length: 15; CDR3 protein: CAIRGTGISTDTQYF; CDR3 DNA: TGTGCCATCAGGGGGACAGGGATTAGCACAGATACGCAGTATTTT